The clone carrying this T cell receptor (beta chain) was seen a few times. Its antigen is not identified. In TCRdb, the 5' RACE reads were re-called with MiXCR into one record per CDR3 protein. The table includes around 590,000 distinct CDR3 sequences, about 12% detected once. This entry comes from a study of T cells after yellow fever vaccination. Study-wide points: Clones from primary vaccination mostly reappeared after the booster (around 96% CD4, just over 85% CD8).

The CDR3 contains 15 residues. Looked up from germline, CDR1 is SGHRS and CDR2 is YFSETQ. V was clipped by 0 bases and J by 0 bases, with 10 bases between them. This sample comprised PBMCs, obtained on the day of the yellow fever booster vaccination. The chain has TRBV5-1 and TRBJ2-7, with D tentatively TRBD1 (6 bases). The source of this sequence is a man younger than 45 who received the YFV17D yellow fever vaccine. The DNA for the CDR3 is TGCGCCAGCAGCTTGGATGGGACACCCTCCTACGAGCAGTACTTC. The encoded protein is CASSLDGTPSYEQYF.